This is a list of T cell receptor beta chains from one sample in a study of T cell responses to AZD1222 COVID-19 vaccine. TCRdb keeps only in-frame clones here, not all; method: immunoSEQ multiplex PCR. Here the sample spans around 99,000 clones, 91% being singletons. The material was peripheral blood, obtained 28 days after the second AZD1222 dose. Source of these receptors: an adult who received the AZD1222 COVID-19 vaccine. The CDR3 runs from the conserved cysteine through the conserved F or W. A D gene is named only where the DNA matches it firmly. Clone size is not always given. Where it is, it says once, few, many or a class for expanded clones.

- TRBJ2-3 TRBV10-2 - CASSGWELGTDTQYF TGCGCCAGCAGTGGCTGGGAGTTGGGCACAGATACGCAGTATTTT
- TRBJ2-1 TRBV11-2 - CASSLGAVRDNEQFF TGTGCCAGCAGCTTGGGAGCGGTGCGGGACAATGAGCAGTTCTTC
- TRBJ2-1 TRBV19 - CASSISRPSYNEQFF TGTGCCAGTAGTATAAGTCGCCCCTCCTACAATGAGCAGTTCTTC
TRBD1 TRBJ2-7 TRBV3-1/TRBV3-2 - CASSQRPGQGSYEQYF TGTGCCAGCAGCCAAAGACCGGGACAGGGCTCCTACGAGCAGTACTTC
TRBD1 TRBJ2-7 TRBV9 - CASSGGQGFFNSYEQYF TGTGCCAGCAGCGGGGGACAGGGGTTTTTTAATTCCTACGAGCAGTACTTC
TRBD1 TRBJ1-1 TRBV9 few CASRPYQGARDTEAFF TGTGCCAGCAGGCCCTATCAGGGGGCGCGTGACACTGAAGCTTTCTTT
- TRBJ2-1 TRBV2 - CASSVDGSSYNEQFF TGTGCCAGCAGTGTGGACGGGAGCTCCTACAATGAGCAGTTCTTC
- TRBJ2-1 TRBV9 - CASSPLDNEQFF TGTGCCAGCAGCCCGCTAGACAATGAGCAGTTCTTC
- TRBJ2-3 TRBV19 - CASRGESTDTQYF TGTGCCAGTAGAGGAGAGAGCACAGATACGCAGTATTTT
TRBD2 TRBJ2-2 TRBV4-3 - CASSQDSAGGPSAGELFF TGCGCCAGCAGCCAAGATTCGGCGGGAGGGCCGTCTGCCGGGGAGCTGTTTTTT
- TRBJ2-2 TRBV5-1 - CARASVGRDQSGELFF TGCGCCAGGGCTTCGGTCGGGCGGGATCAAAGCGGGGAGCTGTTTTTT
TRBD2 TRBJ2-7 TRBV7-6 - CASSLALGVAGEQYF TGTGCCAGCAGCTTAGCCCTTGGGGTAGCGGGAGAGCAGTACTTC
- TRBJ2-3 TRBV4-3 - CASSQGWASGTDTQYF TGCGCCAGCAGCCAAGGATGGGCTAGCGGCACAGATACGCAGTATTTT
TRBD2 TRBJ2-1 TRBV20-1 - CSASGFERGYNEQFF TGCAGTGCTAGTGGGTTCGAGCGGGGTTACAATGAGCAGTTCTTC
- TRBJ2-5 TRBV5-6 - CASSLVREETQYF TGTGCCAGCAGCTTAGTCAGGGAAGAGACCCAGTACTTC
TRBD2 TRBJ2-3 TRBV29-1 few CSVKRTSGRADTQYF TGCAGCGTTAAACGGACTAGCGGGAGGGCAGATACGCAGTATTTT
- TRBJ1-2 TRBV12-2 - CASRPNTWDYGYTF TGTGCAAGTCGCCCCAATACCTGGGACTATGGCTACACCTTC
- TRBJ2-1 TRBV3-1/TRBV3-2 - CASSQVGGYEQFF TGTGCCAGCAGCCAAGTAGGAGGGTATGAGCAGTTCTTC
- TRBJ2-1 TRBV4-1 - CASSQGSTYFEYNEQFF TGCGCCAGCAGCCAGGGGTCGACTTATTTCGAATACAATGAGCAGTTCTTC
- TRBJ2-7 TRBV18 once CASSPSGEISYEQYF TGTGCCAGCTCACCATCAGGGGAAATCTCCTACGAGCAGTACTTC
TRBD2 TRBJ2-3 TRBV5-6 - CASSFGLAGTDTQYF TGTGCCAGCAGCTTCGGACTAGCGGGCACAGATACGCAGTATTTT
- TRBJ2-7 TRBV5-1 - CASSLDYEQYF TGCGCCAGCAGCTTGGACTACGAGCAGTACTTC
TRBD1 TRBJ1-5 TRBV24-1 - CATSTGAPNQPQHF TGTGCCACCAGCACAGGGGCTCCCAATCAGCCCCAGCATTTT
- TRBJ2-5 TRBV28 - CASSFGAGTQETQYF TGTGCCAGCAGTTTTGGGGCAGGGACCCAAGAGACCCAGTACTTC
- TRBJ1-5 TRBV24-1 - CATSDSDGNQPQHF TGTGCCACCAGTGATTCGGACGGGAATCAGCCCCAGCATTTT
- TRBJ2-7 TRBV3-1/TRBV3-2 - CASSQVQGPYEQYF TGTGCCAGCAGCCAAGTTCAGGGTCCCTACGAGCAGTACTTC
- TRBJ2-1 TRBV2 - CASGRSYNEQFF TGTGCCAGCGGTCGGTCCTACAATGAGCAGTTCTTC
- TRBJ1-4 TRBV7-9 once CASSLGAVREKLFF TGTGCCAGCAGCTTAGGGGCGGTCAGGGAAAAACTGTTTTTT
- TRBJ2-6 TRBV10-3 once CAISAQGSGANVLTF TGTGCCATCAGTGCCCAGGGATCGGGGGCCAACGTCCTGACTTTC
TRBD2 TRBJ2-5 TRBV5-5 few CASSMTSGGETQYF TGTGCCAGCAGCATGACTAGCGGGGGAGAGACCCAGTACTTC
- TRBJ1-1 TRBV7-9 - CASSLQGAPEAFF TGTGCCAGCAGCTTACAGGGAGCCCCTGAAGCTTTCTTT
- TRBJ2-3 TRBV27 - CASSFGWRDTQYF TGTGCCAGCAGTTTTGGCTGGCGGGATACGCAGTATTTT
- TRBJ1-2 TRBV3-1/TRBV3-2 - CASTPSRSNYGYTF TGTGCCAGCACCCCTTCACGGAGCAATTATGGCTACACCTTC
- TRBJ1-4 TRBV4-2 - CASSQAPDGTPTNEKLFF TGTGCCAGCAGCCAGGCTCCGGACGGAACGCCAACTAATGAAAAACTGTTTTTT
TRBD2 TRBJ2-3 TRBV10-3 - CAIRSGGGDTQYF TGTGCCATCCGAAGCGGGGGCGGGGATACGCAGTATTTT
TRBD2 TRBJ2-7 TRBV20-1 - CSAGGYEQYF TGCAGTGCCGGGGGGTACGAGCAGTACTTC
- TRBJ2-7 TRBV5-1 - CASSLLGVNEQYF TGCGCCAGCAGCCTCCTGGGGGTCAACGAGCAGTACTTC
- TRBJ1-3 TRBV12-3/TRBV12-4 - CASSEKKNTIYF TGTGCCAGCAGTGAAAAGAAAAACACCATATATTTT
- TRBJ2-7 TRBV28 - CASSPAGYEQYF TGTGCCAGCAGTCCAGCGGGTTACGAGCAGTACTTC
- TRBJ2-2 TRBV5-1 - CASSLEGGTGELFF TGCGCCAGCAGCTTGGAGGGGGGCACCGGGGAGCTGTTTTTT
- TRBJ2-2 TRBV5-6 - CASSLDVSGELFF TGTGCCAGCAGCTTGGACGTTTCGGGGGAGCTGTTTTTT
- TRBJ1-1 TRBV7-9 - CASSLGTETWGAEAFF TGTGCCAGCAGCTTAGGGACGGAGACTTGGGGCGCTGAAGCTTTCTTT
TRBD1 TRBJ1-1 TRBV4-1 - CASSQEDRENTEAFF TGCGCCAGCAGCCAAGAAGACAGGGAGAACACTGAAGCTTTCTTT
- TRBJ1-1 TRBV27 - CASNTPKGGVTEAFF TGTGCCAGCAACACCCCGAAGGGAGGGGTCACTGAAGCTTTCTTT
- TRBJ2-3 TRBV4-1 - CASSQSGQGTDTQYF TGCGCCAGCAGTCAGTCGGGACAAGGCACAGATACGCAGTATTTT
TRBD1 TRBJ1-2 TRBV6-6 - CASSLDRVAYGYTF TGTGCCAGCAGTCTCGACAGGGTGGCCTATGGCTACACCTTC
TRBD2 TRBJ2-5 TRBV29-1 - CSVLAGSRTQYF TGCAGCGTTTTAGCGGGAAGTCGGACCCAGTACTTC
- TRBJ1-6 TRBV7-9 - CASSLQENSPLHF TGTGCCAGCAGCTTACAGGAGAATTCACCCCTCCACTTT
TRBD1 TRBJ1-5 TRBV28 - CASSGGQGVSSNQPQHF TGTGCCAGTTCGGGGGGACAGGGCGTTTCTAGCAATCAGCCCCAGCATTTT